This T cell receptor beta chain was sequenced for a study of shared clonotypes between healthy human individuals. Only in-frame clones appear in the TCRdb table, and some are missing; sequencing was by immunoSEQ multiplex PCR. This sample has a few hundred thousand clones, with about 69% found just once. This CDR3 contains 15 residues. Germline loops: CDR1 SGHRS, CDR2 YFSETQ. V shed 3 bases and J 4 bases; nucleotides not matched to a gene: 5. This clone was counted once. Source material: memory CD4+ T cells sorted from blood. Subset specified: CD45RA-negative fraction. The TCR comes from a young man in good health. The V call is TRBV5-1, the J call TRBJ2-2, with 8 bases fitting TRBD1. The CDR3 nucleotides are TGCGCCAGCAGCTCGCAGGGGGCAGGCACCGGGGAGCTGTTTTTT. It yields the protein CASSSQGAGTGELFF.